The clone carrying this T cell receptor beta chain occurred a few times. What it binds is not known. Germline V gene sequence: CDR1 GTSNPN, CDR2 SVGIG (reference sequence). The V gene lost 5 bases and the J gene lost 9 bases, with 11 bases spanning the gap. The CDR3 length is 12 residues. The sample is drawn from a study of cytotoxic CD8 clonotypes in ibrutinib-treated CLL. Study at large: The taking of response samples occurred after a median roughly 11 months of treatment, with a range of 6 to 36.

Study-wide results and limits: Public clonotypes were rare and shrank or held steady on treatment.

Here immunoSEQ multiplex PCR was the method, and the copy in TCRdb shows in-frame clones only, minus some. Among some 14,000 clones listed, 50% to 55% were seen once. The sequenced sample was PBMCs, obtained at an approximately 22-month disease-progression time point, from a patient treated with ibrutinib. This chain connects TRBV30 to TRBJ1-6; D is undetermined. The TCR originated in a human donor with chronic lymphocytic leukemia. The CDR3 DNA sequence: TGTGCCTGGGGGGAGGGAGGTTCACCCCTCCACTTT. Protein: CAWGEGGSPLHF.